This T cell receptor beta chain was recovered during a study of shared clonotypes between healthy human individuals. Donors included only healthy HIV-negative adults lacking recent acute infections or vaccinations. Researchers partitioned CD4+ cells into CD45RA+ naive and CD45RA-negative memory subsets. Points on this clone: The antigen is undetermined.

Whole-study findings and limits: Larger estimated richness was generally seen in naive subsets than in memory subsets. Donors were few, which limited the genetic and exposure-history diversity represented.

Using immunoSEQ multiplex PCR, the repertoire was profiled, and TCRdb retains in-frame clones only, with some absent. The repertoire includes some 1,600,000 clones, nearly 99% of them detected once, and 0.4% to 0.45% sits in the top ten. After removal of 8 bases from V and 6 bases from J, the junction contained 9 bases not matched to a gene. The CDR3 is 13 amino acids. Germline CDR1 and CDR2: SNHLY and FYNNEI. Sequencing was performed on naive CD4+ T cells sorted from blood. Subset in this sample: CD45RA+ positively selected. The sequence derives from a man aged 25-40 years in good health. The chain carries TRBV2 and TRBJ2-7; 8 bases align to TRBD2. The CDR3 sequence: CASRSDGGGEQYF. The CDR3 nucleotides are TGTGCCAGCCGGTCCGACGGGGGGGGCGAGCAGTACTTC.